The 32 T cell receptor beta chains reported below all come from one sample, sequenced in a study of T cell repertoires in cytomegalovirus infection. TCRdb re-called the reads with MiXCR, one entry per CDR3 protein. The repertoire consists of roughly 180,000 distinct CDR3 sequences, with roughly 20% occurring once and the leading ten covering about 25%. These receptors have no known antigen. Sequenced material: CD8+ T cells from cultured PBMCs, taken from culture after CMV antigen stimulation. Receptors were obtained from a human donor in good health (CMV status not recorded). Some clones in this sample may be carry-over from other donors' samples.

This sequence joins TRBV7-6 and TRBJ2-2; 9 nucleotides line up with TRBD1. The germline V gene has CDR1 SGHVS and CDR2 FNYEAQ. Trimming cost V 6 bases and J 4 bases; bases outside gene matches: 9. The CDR3 contains 16 residues. The chain's CDR3 is CASRPRTGAGTGELFF. CDR3 nucleotides: TGTGCCAGCAGACCACGGACAGGGGCGGGCACCGGGGAGCTGTTTTTT.

CDR3 nucleotides: TGCGCCAGCAGCCAGGGACAGGCGGCGGGAGAGACCCAGTACTTC. As protein: CASSQGQAAGETQYF. The rearrangement links TRBV4-3 to TRBJ2-5, with 8 nucleotides matching TRBD1. With 3 bases clipped from V and 4 bases from J, the junction kept 7 bases outside the gene matches. This CDR3 spans 15 amino acids. Germline loops: CDR1 LGHNA, CDR2 YSLEER.

The genes are TRBV7-8 and TRBJ1-2, with D unclear. The CDR3 totals 15 residues. The V gene's germline CDR1 is SGHVS and CDR2 FQNEAQ. The V gene lost 1 base and the J gene lost 2 bases, with 11 bases spanning the gap. Written as DNA, the CDR3 is TGTGCCAGCAGCTTAGGGGGTGGAACGAACTATGGCTACACCTTC. Translating it yields CASSLGGGTNYGYTF.

The CDR3 here is CASSDRFAGQGIFTEAFF. The CDR3 DNA follows: TGCGCCAGCAGCGACCGATTCGCGGGACAGGGGATATTCACTGAAGCTTTCTTT. J is TRBJ1-1 and V is TRBV5-1; 10 nucleotides agree with TRBD1. This CDR3 comprises 18 residues. The germline V gene has CDR1 SGHRS and CDR2 YFSETQ. The junction had 16 bases not matched to a gene; V was cut back by 4 bases and J by 4 bases.

This chain uses TRBV7-2 with TRBJ1-4; D not resolved. Between the trimmed V and J ends, which lost 5 bases and 3 bases, there was a span of 10 bases. CDR1 and CDR2 from the germline V gene are SGHTA and FQGNSA. The CDR3 is 14 amino acids. The CDR3 region has the DNA TGTGCCAGCAGCCCGTTTCGGGCTAATGAAAAACTGTTTTTT. This sequence encodes CASSPFRANEKLFF.

The chain links TRBV5-1 to TRBJ2-3; D uncertain. The germline gives CDR1 SGHRS, CDR2 YFSETQ. V gave up 2 bases and J gave up 0 bases, with 7 bases separating them. This CDR3 region has 14 residues. This CDR3 is CASSLYLSTDTQYF. In nucleotides, the CDR3 is TGCGCCAGCAGCTTATATCTTAGCACAGATACGCAGTATTTT.

Ten or more counts support this clonotype. The V call is TRBV20-1, the J call TRBJ1-1, with D unclear. The germline gives CDR1 DFQATT, CDR2 SNEGSKA (reference sequence). Trimming removed 3 bases at V and 0 bases at J, with 8 bases between. The CDR3 has 13 residues. The CDR3: CSASPVMNTEAFF. For the CDR3, the DNA is TGCAGTGCTAGTCCGGTCATGAACACTGAAGCTTTCTTT.

The V and J genes are TRBV6-5 and TRBJ2-2; 7 bases map to TRBD1. CDR1 is MNHEY, CDR2 SVGAGI, per germline. The CDR3 extends over 14 amino acids. J was trimmed by 6 bases and V by 6 bases; bases with no gene match: 7. The CDR3 here is CASRKTGLPGELFF. In nucleotides, the CDR3 is TGTGCCAGCAGGAAGACAGGGTTACCCGGGGAGCTGTTTTTT.

This clonotype has only a few counts. The CDR3 DNA is TGTGCCAGCAGTTACTCTGGGACTTTTCAGCGCTACGAGCAGTACTTC. It codes for CASSYSGTFQRYEQYF. The chain links TRBV6-2 or TRBV6-3 to TRBJ2-7; maybe TRBD2 (6 bases). V was cut by 0 bases and J by 3 bases, with 15 bases left in between. This CDR3 is 16 amino acids long. Germline loops: CDR1 MNHEY, CDR2 SVGEGT.

V is TRBV7-9 and J is TRBJ1-2; D gene unclear. Trimming took 5 bases from V and 3 from J, leaving 19 bases between them. The CDR3 length is 16 residues. The germline gives CDR1 SEHNR, CDR2 FQNEAQ (reference sequence). The chain's CDR3 is CASSPPGGKGDYGYTF. Here the CDR3 DNA reads TGTGCCAGCAGCCCTCCGGGAGGGAAAGGCGACTATGGCTACACCTTC.

This chain links TRBV19 with TRBJ2-5; the match to TRBD2 covers 14 bases. The CDR3 consists of 17 residues. Unmatched junction bases numbered 7, after V lost 2 bases and J lost 5 bases. Germline V lookup: CDR1 LNHDA, CDR2 SQIVND (reference sequence). CDR3 protein: CASSISTSGGAEETQYF. CDR3 in DNA: TGTGCCAGTAGTATATCGACTAGCGGGGGGGCCGAGGAGACCCAGTACTTC. The whole variable domain, remainder taken from reference TRBV19 and TRBJ2-5, is DGGITQSPKYLFRKEGQNVTLSCEQNLNHDAMYWYRQDPGQGLRLIYYSQIVNDFQKGDIAEGYSVSREKKESFPLTVTSAQKNPTAFYLCASSISTSGGAEETQYFGPGTRLLVL.

The gene calls are TRBV27 and TRBJ2-7, with D perhaps TRBD2 (6 bases). The V end was cut by 6 bases, the J end by 0 bases, with 15 bases between. Germline V gene lookup returns CDR1 MNHEY and CDR2 SMNVEV (reference sequence). The CDR3 is made up of 15 amino acids. CDR3 protein: CASSHRDSSSYEQYF. In DNA form, the CDR3 reads TGTGCCAGCAGCCACCGGGACTCGAGCTCCTACGAGCAGTACTTC.

In its sample, this clonotype was seen a few times. The chain carries TRBV4-3 and TRBJ1-5, with TRBD1 identical over 7 bases. CDR3 size: 15 residues. Germline V gene sequence: CDR1 LGHNA, CDR2 YSLEER. Germline trimming cut 3 bases from V and 3 bases from J; bases unmatched to any gene: 5. In DNA form, the CDR3 reads TGCGCCAGCAGCCAGGTGACAGGGATCAATCAGCCCCAGCATTTT. Amino acid sequence: CASSQVTGINQPQHF.

The genes are TRBV2 and TRBJ2-3; D might be TRBD1 or TRBD2, each matching 5 bases. Germline V gene data show CDR1 as SNHLY and CDR2 as FYNNEI. CDR3 length: 13 amino acids. V dropped 8 bases and J dropped 0 bases, with 9 bases sitting between them. CDR3: CASRDGSTDTQYF. CDR3 DNA sequence: TGTGCCAGCCGGGACGGTAGCACAGATACGCAGTATTTT.

The chain uses TRBV2 and TRBJ1-1, with D possibly matching TRBD1 (5 bases). V shed 5 bases and J shed 3 bases, with 13 bases lying between them. The germline CDR1 and CDR2 sequences are SNHLY and FYNNEI. This CDR3 region has 14 residues. The CDR3 spells CASSKGDSHTEAFF. CDR3 bases: TGTGCCAGCAGTAAAGGCGACAGCCACACTGAAGCTTTCTTT.

The gene calls are TRBV6-6 and TRBJ2-3; D is unresolved. V was trimmed by 7 bases and J by 2 bases, leaving 7 bases between them. CDR1 MNHNY and CDR2 SVGAGI come from the germline V gene (reference sequence). CDR3 size: 12 residues. This chain's CDR3 is CASNDLTDTQYF. As DNA, the CDR3 is TGTGCCAGCAATGACCTCACAGATACGCAGTATTTT.

The V gene is TRBV6-6, the J gene TRBJ1-5; D is uncertain. V shed 0 bases and J shed 5 bases, with 2 bases lying between them. Germline V gene lookup returns CDR1 MNHNY and CDR2 SVGAGI (reference sequence). This CDR3 region has 12 residues. The chain's CDR3 is CASSYSYQPQHF. CDR3 in DNA: TGTGCCAGCAGTTACTCCTATCAGCCCCAGCATTTT.

The rearrangement joins TRBV28 to TRBJ1-4; 8 bases map to TRBD1. The CDR3 is 15 amino acids. Germline values: CDR1 MDHEN, CDR2 SYDVKM. The trim removed 2 bases at V and 7 bases at J, leaving 6 bases unmatched. CDR3 amino acids: CASSLRRGRSEKLFF. The CDR3 DNA sequence: TGTGCCAGCAGTTTACGCAGGGGGCGTAGTGAAAAACTGTTTTTT. Full variable domain (remainder filled in from reference TRBV28 and TRBJ1-4): DVKVTQSSRYLVKRTGEKVFLECVQDMDHENMFWYRQDPGLGLRLIYFSYDVKMKEKGDIPEGYSVSREKKERFSLILESASTNQTSMYLCASSLRRGRSEKLFFGSGTQLSVL.

This clonotype was seen more than once but under ten times. The genes are TRBV28 and TRBJ2-1; D might be TRBD1 (6 bases). The CDR3 consists of 14 residues. Germline CDR1 MDHEN, CDR2 SYDVKM. V was shortened by 7 bases and J by 8 bases, with 18 bases between the two germline ends. CDR3: CASTPEGVGDEQFF. The CDR3 DNA reads as TGTGCCAGCACCCCCGAGGGGGTTGGGGATGAGCAGTTCTTC.

This chain joins TRBV28 and TRBJ2-7; the D gene is possibly TRBD1 (6 bases). Per the germline V gene, CDR1 is MDHEN and CDR2 is SYDVKM. CDR3 length: 18 amino acids. Deletions cut 2 bases from V and 2 bases from J, with 22 bases between. Here the CDR3 DNA reads TGTGCCAGCAGTTTAAATGTCCGCCAGGGGTTATGGACCTACGAGCAGTACTTC. Translating it yields CASSLNVRQGLWTYEQYF. Variable domain in full (rest from reference TRBV28 and TRBJ2-7): DVKVTQSSRYLVKRTGEKVFLECVQDMDHENMFWYRQDPGLGLRLIYFSYDVKMKEKGDIPEGYSVSREKKERFSLILESASTNQTSMYLCASSLNVRQGLWTYEQYFGPGTRLTVT.

V and J are TRBV20-1 and TRBJ2-7; 10 bases are a match to TRBD1. The V gene's germline CDR1 is DFQATT and CDR2 SNEGSKA (reference sequence). The V gene end was trimmed by 5 bases and the J gene end by 7 bases; junction bases not matched to a gene: 17. The CDR3 runs to 16 residues. The CDR3 region is CSAWLHRDRGAGEQYF. CDR3 coding DNA: TGCAGTGCTTGGCTGCACCGGGACAGGGGAGCGGGGGAGCAGTACTTC.

The chain uses TRBV30 and TRBJ2-7; the D is unclear. The CDR3 totals 15 residues. The germline V and J ends were trimmed by 0 bases and 2 bases, with 14 bases remaining between them. From germline, CDR1 is GTSNPN and CDR2 SVGIG (reference sequence). CDR3 in amino acids: CAWSVRSDSPYEQYF. The CDR3 DNA reads as TGTGCCTGGAGTGTACGTTCCGATAGTCCCTACGAGCAGTACTTC.

The V call is TRBV12-3 or TRBV12-4, the J call TRBJ2-3, with D perhaps matching TRBD2 (6 bases). V lost 7 bases to trimming and J lost 0 bases, with 17 bases between them. The CDR3 spans 16 residues. This CDR3 reads CASIPAGSTSTDTQYF. The CDR3, as DNA: TGTGCCAGCATCCCCGCGGGGTCGACAAGCACAGATACGCAGTATTTT.

V is TRBV7-9 and J is TRBJ2-7, with D perhaps given as TRBD1 or TRBD2 (5 bases each). The CDR3 is made up of 14 amino acids. Trimming cost V 5 bases and J 5 bases, with 16 bases left between them. CDR1 and CDR2 from the germline V gene are SEHNR and FQNEAQ (reference sequence). The CDR3, as DNA: TGTGCCAGCAGCCACTCCGGGACCCTCGACGAGCAGTACTTC. This encodes CASSHSGTLDEQYF. The whole variable domain, filled in from reference TRBV7-9 and TRBJ2-7, reads DTGVSQNPRHKITKRGQNVTFRCDPISEHNRLYWYRQTLGQGPEFLTYFQNEAQLEKSRLLSDRFSAERPKGSFSTLEIQRTEQGDSAMYLCASSHSGTLDEQYFGPGTRLTVT.

The table lists this clonotype with a few counts. The chain combines TRBV7-8 with TRBJ2-3; perhaps TRBD2 as D (6 bases). V was cut by 4 bases and J by 2 bases, with 19 bases left in between. Germline V gene sequence: CDR1 SGHVS, CDR2 FQNEAQ. The CDR3 extends over 17 amino acids. The CDR3 spells CASSSNRLASNTDTQYF. CDR3 DNA: TGTGCCAGCAGCTCGAATCGCCTAGCGAGTAACACAGATACGCAGTATTTT.

J is TRBJ1-1 and V is TRBV12-3 or TRBV12-4; no firm D call. The CDR3 runs 12 residues. V lost 4 bases, J lost 10 bases, and 13 bases lay in between. The CDR3 DNA is TGTGCCAGCAGTTACTCTACGAATTTAGCTTTCTTT. Its protein is CASSYSTNLAFF.

The rearrangement uses TRBV12-3 or TRBV12-4 and TRBJ2-5, with 9 nucleotides matching TRBD2. Unmatched junction bases numbered 2, after V lost 2 bases and J lost 1 base. This CDR3 is built from 15 residues. CDR3 sequence (DNA): TGTGCCAGCAGTTTAAATAGCGGGGGCCAAGAGACCCAGTACTTC. This encodes CASSLNSGGQETQYF.

This clonotype was seen more than once but under ten times. The chain has TRBV15 and TRBJ1-1; no firm D call. This CDR3 region has 17 residues. Germline loops: CDR1 LNHNV, CDR2 YYDKDF (reference sequence). V dropped 3 bases and J dropped 0 bases, with 17 bases sitting between them. The CDR3 DNA is TGTGCCACCAGCAGCCCCGGCGGGAGGGCGATGAACACTGAAGCTTTCTTT. This translates into CATSSPGGRAMNTEAFF.

This clonotype was detected only a few times. This chain links TRBV7-2 with TRBJ2-7; D ambiguous. CDR1 SGHTA and CDR2 FQGNSA come from the germline V gene. V shed 6 bases and J shed 2 bases, with 20 bases lying between them. The CDR3 sequence is 16 residues long. The CDR3 DNA sequence: TGTGCCAGCAGTTCCGAAAGAGGTAAAGATGCCTACGAGCAGTACTTC. Translated, it gives CASSSERGKDAYEQYF.

The table lists this clonotype with a few counts. The genes are TRBV19 and TRBJ1-2; 8 bases line up with TRBD1. Germline loops: CDR1 LNHDA, CDR2 SQIVND (reference sequence). The V and J ends lost 3 bases and 2 bases, in that order; junction bases with no gene match: 2. This CDR3 has 14 residues. The CDR3 region has the DNA TGTGCCAGTAGTATGCGGACAGGGAACTATGGCTACACCTTC. This gives the protein CASSMRTGNYGYTF.

This clonotype turned up a few times. This rearrangement joins TRBV4-1 to TRBJ1-1; D is possibly TRBD1 (5 bases). Between the trimmed V and J ends, which lost 1 base and 0 bases, there was a span of 15 bases. The CDR3 has 17 residues. Germline V lookup: CDR1 MGHRA, CDR2 YSYEKL. The chain's CDR3 is CASSQVGLTDLNTEAFF. The CDR3 coding sequence is TGCGCCAGCAGCCAAGTGGGCTTGACAGATTTGAACACTGAAGCTTTCTTT.

There are a few counts of this clonotype. The V and J genes are TRBV27 and TRBJ1-1; D not certain. The length of the CDR3 is 13 residues. The germline gives CDR1 MNHEY, CDR2 SMNVEV (reference sequence). V shed 4 bases and J shed 1 base, with 7 bases lying between them. This CDR3 is CASSWAGNTEAFF. In DNA form, the CDR3 reads TGTGCCAGCAGTTGGGCAGGGAACACTGAAGCTTTCTTT.